This T cell receptor (beta chain) was recorded in a study of Ad26.COV2.S vaccination and SARS-CoV-2 variants. The study's findings and limits: Participants given vaccine showed non-spike TCR breadth similar to that of placebo recipients. The authors reported substantial breadth in spike-specific CD8+ and CD4+ T cell responses after vaccination. Vaccine recipients surpassed placebo recipients in spike-specific TCR breadth.

Germline CDR1 is SGHDN and CDR2 is FVKESK. V lost 3 bases to trimming and J lost 5 bases, with 14 bases between them. There are 15 residues in the CDR3. With regard to this clone: The antigen remains undetermined.

Treatment here: some 19 received Ad26.COV2.S at low or high dose, single or two shots; about 5 received placebo; per-sample allocation not given. Each sample was drawn 63 days after the first injection (of vaccine or placebo). Libraries were prepared by immunoSEQ multiplex PCR; TCRdb keeps only in-frame clonotypes and omits some of them. Among about 390,000 clones listed, about 90% were seen once. Sequenced material: peripheral blood, taken in a trial of Ad26.COV2.S vaccine versus placebo. This clonotype originated in a person between 18 and 60 years old who received the Ad26.COV2.S COVID-19 vaccine or a placebo. The chain recombines TRBV14 with TRBJ2-1; D might be TRBD2 (7 bases). The CDR3 sequence: CASSHGGGGNNEQFF. The CDR3 DNA follows: TGTGCCAGCAGCCACGGGGGCGGGGGAAACAATGAGCAGTTCTTC.